This T cell receptor (beta chain) was sequenced for a study of beta chain features in type 1 diabetes. CDR1 is MGHRA and CDR2 is YSYEKL in the germline V gene. CDR3 length: 17 residues. V gave up 1 base and J gave up 0 bases; unmatched junction bases: 5. The whole isolated RNA underwent reverse transcription, so sequencing captured expressed TCRB transcripts. Sequenced by immunoSEQ multiplex PCR; TCRdb stores in-frame clones only, minus some. This table holds 450,000 to 600,000 clones, roughly 30% found once. Sequencing was carried out using naive CD4+ T cells from blood. The chain joins TRBV4-1 to TRBJ2-1, with 8 bases fitting TRBD1. The receptor comes from a man younger than 30 in good health. CDR3 residues: CASSQVRTGSSYNEQFF. CDR3 DNA sequence: TGCGCCAGCAGCCAAGTGAGGACAGGGAGCTCCTACAATGAGCAGTTCTTC.